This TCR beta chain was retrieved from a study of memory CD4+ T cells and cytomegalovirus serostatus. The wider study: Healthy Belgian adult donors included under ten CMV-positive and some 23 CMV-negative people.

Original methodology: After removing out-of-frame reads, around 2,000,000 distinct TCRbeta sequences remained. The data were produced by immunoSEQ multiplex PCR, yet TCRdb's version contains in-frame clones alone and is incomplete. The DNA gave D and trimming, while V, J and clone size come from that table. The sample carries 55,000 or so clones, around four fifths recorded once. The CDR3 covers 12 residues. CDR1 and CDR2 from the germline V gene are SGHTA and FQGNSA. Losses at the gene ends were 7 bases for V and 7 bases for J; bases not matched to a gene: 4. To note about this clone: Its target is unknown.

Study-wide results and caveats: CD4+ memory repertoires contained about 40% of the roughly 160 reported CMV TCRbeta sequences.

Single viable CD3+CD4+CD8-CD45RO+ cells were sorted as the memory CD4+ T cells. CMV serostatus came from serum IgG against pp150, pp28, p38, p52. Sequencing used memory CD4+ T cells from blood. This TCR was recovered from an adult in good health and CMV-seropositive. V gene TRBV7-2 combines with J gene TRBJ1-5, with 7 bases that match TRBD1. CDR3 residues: CASTQQGQPQHF. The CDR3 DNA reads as TGTGCCAGCACCCAACAGGGGCAGCCCCAGCATTTT. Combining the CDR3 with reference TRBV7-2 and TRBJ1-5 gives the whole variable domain GAGVSQSPSNKVTEKGKDVELRCDPISGHTALYWYRQSLGQGLEFLIYFQGNSAPDKSGLPSDRFSAERTGGSVSTLTIQRTQQEDSAVYLCASTQQGQPQHFGDGTRLSIL.